The clone carrying this T cell receptor (beta chain) occurred many times. Its antigen is currently unknown. The sample belongs to a study of T cell repertoires in cytomegalovirus infection. The CDR3 extends over 16 amino acids. V was clipped by 2 bases and J by 0 bases, with 13 bases between them. TCRdb re-derived calls from the reads in MiXCR, one entry per CDR3 protein. The repertoire holds about 770,000 distinct CDR3 sequences, with about 27% as singletons. The rearrangement links TRBV12-3 or TRBV12-4 to TRBJ1-1; TRBD1 might be the D (6 bases). The sequencing used cultured CD8+ T cells from PBMCs, collected from culture after CMV antigen stimulation. This clonotype originated in a human donor in good health (CMV status not recorded). Some clones in this sample may be carry-over from other donors' samples. This CDR3 reads CASSLSQGNLNTEAFF. In DNA form, the CDR3 reads TGTGCCAGCAGTTTATCTCAGGGGAACCTGAACACTGAAGCTTTCTTT.